This is a list of T cell receptor beta chains from one sample in a study of blood T cell repertoires in COVID-19. Using immunoSEQ multiplex PCR, the repertoire was profiled, and TCRdb retains in-frame clones only, with some absent. The table has about 180,000 clones, roughly 88% seen once. The sequenced sample was peripheral blood. These receptors all come from a woman aged 25 to 39 with acute or convalescent COVID-19. Both conserved end residues are part of each CDR3. Fields, in order: J gene, V gene, D gene, clone size, CDR3 length, CDR3 DNA, CDR3 protein. The D gene is left open where the match is weak. The listing skips clone size in some rows; elsewhere it reads once, few, many or a size class.

TRBJ1-2 TRBV7-9 TRBD1 few 15 TGTGCCAGCAGCTTAACCGGGACAGCGGGCTATGGCTACACCTTC CASSLTGTAGYGYTF
TRBJ2-7 TRBV6-5 TRBD2 NA 16 TGTGCCAGCAGTTACCATCAGGCTAGCGGGAGGAGCGAGCAGTACTTC CASSYHQASGRSEQYF
TRBJ2-5 TRBV28 NA NA 13 TGTGCCAGCAGTTTACACTTCCAAGAGACCCAGTACTTC CASSLHFQETQYF
TRBJ2-2 TRBV12-3/TRBV12-4 NA NA 12 TGTGCCAGCAGCCCTTTTGTCGGGGAGCTGTTTTTT CASSPFVGELFF
TRBJ1-5 TRBV19 TRBD1 NA 13 TGTGCCAGTAAGGGACAGCCCTATCAGCCCCAGCATTTT CASKGQPYQPQHF
TRBJ2-7 TRBV25-1 NA NA 15 TGTGCCAGCCAGCGCATGGGGGCTCAAACCTACGAGCAGTACTTC CASQRMGAQTYEQYF
TRBJ2-1 TRBV3-1/TRBV3-2 NA NA 16 TGTGCCAGCAGCCAAGCGGGGAGTGGGTCCTACAATGAGCAGTTCTTC CASSQAGSGSYNEQFF
TRBJ1-6 TRBV28 NA NA 14 TGTGCCAGCCGAGGTGGGACTGCCGTTTCACCCCTCCACTTT CASRGGTAVSPLHF
TRBJ1-6 TRBV11-3 NA NA 14 TGTGCCAGCAGGGAGGGGAATAGGAATTCACCCCTCCACTTT CASREGNRNSPLHF
TRBJ2-1 TRBV11-2 NA NA 13 TGTGCCAGCAGCTTTAACACCTACAATGAGCAGTTCTTC CASSFNTYNEQFF
TRBJ2-1 TRBV7-2 TRBD2 once 14 TGTGCCAGCAGCCGGTGGGAGGGCCGGAATGAGCAGTTCTTC CASSRWEGRNEQFF
TRBJ2-7 TRBV20-1 NA NA 14 TGCAGTGCGAGTGACAGTCCAGGGGCCTACGAGCAGTACTTC CSASDSPGAYEQYF
TRBJ2-2 TRBV5-4 TRBD2 NA 16 TGTGCCAGCATCCTAGCGGGAGGGCCTAACACCGGGGAGCTGTTTTTT CASILAGGPNTGELFF
TRBJ1-1 TRBV5-5 NA NA 15 TGTGCCAGCAGCTTGGCGGGGAGTCCTAACACTGAAGCTTTCTTT CASSLAGSPNTEAFF